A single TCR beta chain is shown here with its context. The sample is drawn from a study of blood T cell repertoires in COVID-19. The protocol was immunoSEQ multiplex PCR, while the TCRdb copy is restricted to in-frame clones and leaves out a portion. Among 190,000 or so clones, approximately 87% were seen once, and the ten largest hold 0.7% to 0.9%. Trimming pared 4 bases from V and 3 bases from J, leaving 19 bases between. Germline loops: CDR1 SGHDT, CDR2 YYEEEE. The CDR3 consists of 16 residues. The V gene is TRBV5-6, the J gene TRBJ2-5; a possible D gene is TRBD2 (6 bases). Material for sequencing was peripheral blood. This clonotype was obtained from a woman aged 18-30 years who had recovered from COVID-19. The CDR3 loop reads CASSQKAGTFEETQYF. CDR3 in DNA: TGTGCCAGCAGCCAAAAAGCCGGGACTTTCGAAGAGACCCAGTACTTC.